This is a list of T cell receptor beta chains from one sample in a study of blood T cell repertoires in COVID-19. The table came from immunoSEQ multiplex PCR; TCRdb's copy has only in-frame clones and leaves some out. This sample has more than 95,000 clones; roughly 91% occur once, and the top ten carry approximately 1.4%. Source material: peripheral blood. The receptors shown here come from a human donor in a cohort sampled during active COVID-19. Both conserved end residues are part of each CDR3. The D gene is left open where the match is weak. Size tells how often a clone was seen (once, few, many) or the class of an expanded clone, and some rows leave it out.

v_call	j_call	d_call	clone_size	cdr3_nt	cdr3_aa
TRBV10-1	TRBJ2-2	-	-	TGCGCCAGCAGTAAGGACTACACCGGGGAGCTGTTTTTT	CASSKDYTGELFF
TRBV7-2	TRBJ1-4	-	-	TGTGCCAGCAGCTTAGGCGACAGACGTAATGAAAAACTGTTTTTT	CASSLGDRRNEKLFF
TRBV5-1	TRBJ2-1	TRBD2	-	TGCGCCAGCAGCTTGCCGGGAGGTGCCCACAATGAGCAGTTCTTC	CASSLPGGAHNEQFF
TRBV7-6	TRBJ2-2	-	-	TGTGCCAGCAGCTTAGCACAGGCGAACACCGGGGAGCTGTTTTTT	CASSLAQANTGELFF
TRBV6-1	TRBJ2-5	TRBD1	-	TGTGCCAGCAGTGAGGGACAGGGGGCCTCAGAGACCCAGTACTTC	CASSEGQGASETQYF
TRBV28	TRBJ2-1	TRBD2	-	TGTGCCAGCAGCCTGGTGGGCGGGAGGGCAGTCAATGAGCAGTTCTTC	CASSLVGGRAVNEQFF
TRBV27	TRBJ2-1	-	-	TGTGCCAGCAGTTTAGCGGAAAGCTACAATGAGCAGTTCTTC	CASSLAESYNEQFF
TRBV5-1	TRBJ2-2	-	-	TGCGCCAGCAGCTTAGACAGGATAGGGGCCGGGGAGCTGTTTTTT	CASSLDRIGAGELFF
TRBV18	TRBJ1-1	TRBD1	-	TGTGCCAGCTCACCCGCACAGGGGGGCGGATCGAACACTGAAGCTTTCTTT	CASSPAQGGGSNTEAFF
TRBV6-2/TRBV6-3	TRBJ1-4	-	-	TGTGCCAGCAGTACCAGGTTAAATGAAAAACTGTTTTTT	CASSTRLNEKLFF
TRBV4-1	TRBJ1-6	TRBD1	-	TGCGCCAGCAGCCAAGCAGACAGGGCCACTAATTCACCCCTCCACTTT	CASSQADRATNSPLHF
TRBV7-9	TRBJ1-1	-	-	TGTGCCAGCAGCCTCCCCCCCCGTGAAGCTTTCTTT	CASSLPPREAFF
TRBV28	TRBJ1-2	-	-	TGTGCCAGCAGTCCGTCCGTAAGGCCCCGGGACTATGGCTACACCTTC	CASSPSVRPRDYGYTF
TRBV7-6	TRBJ2-1	TRBD2	once	TGTGCCAGCAGCTTAGCGCCTTCTATCGCTAGCGGGAACAATGAGCAGTTCTTC	CASSLAPSIASGNNEQFF
TRBV6-4	TRBJ1-6	TRBD1	-	TGTGCCAGCAGTGACTCGTACAGGGGGAATTCACCCCTCCACTTT	CASSDSYRGNSPLHF
TRBV19	TRBJ1-2	-	-	TGTGCCAGTAGTATCGGGAGATTGGCGAATGGCTACACCTTC	CASSIGRLANGYTF
TRBV7-9	TRBJ2-5	TRBD1	-	TGTGCCAGCTTTGCGGACAGGGGAAGTGAGACCCAGTACTTC	CASFADRGSETQYF
TRBV5-1	TRBJ2-5	-	-	TGCGCCAGCAGCTTGGACAGTGGAGAGACCCAGTACTTC	CASSLDSGETQYF
TRBV18	TRBJ1-2	-	-	TGTGCCAGCTCGGAGACAGGAACCTATGGCTACACCTTC	CASSETGTYGYTF
TRBV2	TRBJ2-5	TRBD2	-	TGTGCCAGCGTATTAGCGGGGGGGCGTGAGACCCAGTACTTC	CASVLAGGRETQYF
TRBV7-6	TRBJ2-7	TRBD2	once	TGTGCCAGCAGCTTACACTCTAGCGGAAACTACGAGCAGTACTTC	CASSLHSSGNYEQYF